A single sample gave rise to the 32 T cell receptor beta chains below, sequenced in a study of T cells in Graves' hyperthyroidism and ophthalmopathy (dated by TCRdb to about 2019). The method was multiplex PCR. Instrument used: Illumina HiSeq 2000. TCR beta CDR3 regions were amplified from RNA transcripts. A first-round RT-PCR of the TCR CDR3 used the HTBI primer set with the Qiagen OneStep RT-PCR kit. TCRdb ran its own pipeline on the public reads, namely fastp trimming at Q25 and MiXCR clone calling, and kept in-frame beta chains. Entries are consolidated by CDR3 protein sequence, retaining the most common genes and DNA. In all, the sample holds about 560,000 distinct CDR3 sequences, and around 15% of those were seen once. The ten most abundant clones make up about 18% of the sample. The specimen was blood. All receptors come from a woman between 18 and 30 years old with Graves' hyperthyroidism.

There are many counts of this clonotype. The rearrangement links TRBV20-1 to TRBJ2-1; D ambiguous. With 2 bases removed from V and 1 base from J, the gap between germline ends came to 9 bases. Germline V gene data show CDR1 as DFQATT and CDR2 as SNEGSKA (reference sequence). The CDR3 has 14 residues. The CDR3 DNA is TGCAGTGCTAGAAAGCCTGGGTCCTACAATGAGCAGTTCTTC. Encoded protein: CSARKPGSYNEQFF.

This clonotype was picked up a small number of times. V is TRBV20-1 and J is TRBJ1-1; D possibly corresponds to TRBD1 (6 bases). The CDR3 contains 13 residues. Germline values: CDR1 DFQATT, CDR2 SNEGSKA (reference sequence). With 6 bases removed from V and 4 bases from J, the gap between germline ends came to 15 bases. This CDR3 reads CSAHFGGATEAFF. CDR3 in DNA: TGCAGTGCCCACTTTGGGGGGGCCACTGAAGCTTTCTTT.

Remarks on this clonotype: A much larger clone lies one base from this, so it may be a read error. CDR3 sequence (DNA): TGTGCCAGCAGCTTAGTCGACAGGGGCTCTACCGAAAAGGGGACCCAGCACTTC. It translates to CASSLVDRGSTEKGTQHF. The chain employs TRBV11-2 and TRBJ2-5; TRBD1 matches 8 bases. Germline CDR1 and CDR2: SGHAT and FQNNGV. The CDR3 extends over 18 amino acids.

The table lists this clonotype with many counts. The J gene is TRBJ1-1, the V gene TRBV12-3 or TRBV12-4; D uncertain. The V gene lost 1 base and the J gene lost 0 bases, with 9 bases spanning the gap. The CDR3 contains 15 residues. CDR3 DNA: TGTGCCAGCAGTTTAGTGGGTCCCATGAACACTGAAGCTTTCTTT. Its translation is CASSLVGPMNTEAFF.

The chain employs TRBV19 and TRBJ2-5; a possible D gene is TRBD1 (5 bases). Germline CDR1 LNHDA, CDR2 SQIVND (reference sequence). Trimming removed 1 base from V and 1 base from J, with 10 bases in between. There are 15 residues in the CDR3. The CDR3 region is CASSIVLGPQETQYF. In nucleotides, the CDR3 is TGTGCCAGTAGTATAGTTTTGGGGCCCCAAGAGACCCAGTACTTC.

This clonotype was found many times. The gene calls are TRBV12-3 or TRBV12-4 and TRBJ2-3, with D possibly TRBD2 on 5 matching bases. This CDR3 region has 15 residues. Trimming stripped 6 bases from V and 0 bases from J, with 13 bases between. The CDR3 protein is CASSLVSESTDTQYF. The CDR3 coding sequence is TGTGCCAGCAGCTTGGTTAGCGAGAGCACAGATACGCAGTATTTT.

This clonotype occurred a few times. The chain carries TRBV5-6 and TRBJ2-1; D unclear. Germline V CDR1 and CDR2: SGHDT, YYEEEE. The V end lost 4 bases, the J end lost 6 bases, and 8 bases lay between the germline ends. The CDR3 has 12 residues. CDR3 region: CASSIYSNEQFF. In DNA form, the CDR3 reads TGTGCCAGCAGCATCTACAGCAATGAGCAGTTCTTC.

This clonotype was recorded many times. The V and J genes are TRBV5-1 and TRBJ2-1; TRBD2 matches 12 bases. V dropped 3 bases and J dropped 1; count of bases not matched to a gene: 5. The CDR3 is 17 residues long. CDR1 SGHRS and CDR2 YFSETQ come from the germline V gene. CDR3 sequence: CASSSTSGSLSYNEQFF. The CDR3 DNA is TGCGCCAGCAGCTCGACTAGCGGGAGTTTGTCCTACAATGAGCAGTTCTTC.

The V and J genes are TRBV2 and TRBJ2-2; no clear D. Trimming stripped 7 bases from V and 6 bases from J, with 3 bases between. Germline loops: CDR1 SNHLY, CDR2 FYNNEI. This CDR3 spans 10 amino acids. CDR3 DNA sequence: TGTGCCAGCAAACCCGGGGAGCTGTTTTTT. Protein: CASKPGELFF.

In this sample, this clonotype turned up many times. This chain uses TRBV7-2 with TRBJ2-1, with 9 bases that match TRBD1. The CDR3 runs 18 residues. V lost 0 bases to trimming and J lost 8 bases; unmatched junction nucleotides: 14. The germline CDR1 and CDR2 sequences are SGHTA and FQGNSA. The CDR3 DNA is TGTGCCAGCAGCTTAGCCGGGACAGGGTTTTATTTAGGCGATGAGCAGTTCTTC. Protein: CASSLAGTGFYLGDEQFF.

This clonotype was picked up many times. V usage is TRBV28 and J usage is TRBJ2-3; 9 positions agree with TRBD2. The CDR3 totals 17 residues. V trimming: 5 bases; J trimming: 5 bases; junction bases outside the gene matches: 14. Germline V gives CDR1 MDHEN, CDR2 SYDVKM. The CDR3 region is CASSPPRVSGSEDTQYF. The CDR3 region has the DNA TGTGCCAGCAGTCCACCCCGAGTTAGCGGGAGCGAAGATACGCAGTATTTT.

The chain carries TRBV30 and TRBJ1-4; TRBD1 agrees at 8 bases. The CDR3 has 14 residues. CDR1 GTSNPN and CDR2 SVGIG come from the germline V gene (reference sequence). Germline trimming cut 8 bases from V and 8 bases from J; bases unmatched to any gene: 13. CDR3 coding DNA: TGTGCCGGGGAAAACCGGGACAGGACGGAAAAACTGTTTTTT. Amino acid sequence: CAGENRDRTEKLFF.

In its sample, this clonotype was seen a few times. The chain has TRBV10-2 and TRBJ1-3, with D tentatively TRBD1 (5 bases). Looked up from germline, CDR1 is WSHSY and CDR2 is SAAADI. V was trimmed by 6 bases and J by 7 bases, leaving 13 bases between them. The CDR3 extends over 13 amino acids. The CDR3 here is CASSNTGGNTIYF. The CDR3 DNA is TGCGCCAGCAGCAATACAGGTGGGAACACCATATATTTT.

This clonotype was recorded a few times. The chain couples TRBV14 to TRBJ2-5, with a possible D match to TRBD2 (6 bases). Germline loops: CDR1 SGHDN, CDR2 FVKESK. There are 13 residues in the CDR3. Trimming removed 4 bases from V and 5 bases from J, with 11 bases in between. The CDR3 DNA is TGTGCCAGCAGCCCAGGACTACGGGAGACCCAGTACTTC. Amino acid sequence: CASSPGLRETQYF.

This clonotype has a count of ten or more. This chain connects TRBV2 to TRBJ2-7; D may be TRBD2 (5 bases). The V gene's germline CDR1 is SNHLY and CDR2 FYNNEI. Trimming stripped 3 bases from V and 0 bases from J, with 12 bases between. This CDR3 spans 15 amino acids. As DNA, the CDR3 is TGTGCCAGCAGTGATCAGCGGTTTAGCTCCTACGAGCAGTACTTC. Encoded protein: CASSDQRFSSYEQYF.

This clonotype has only a few counts. This chain uses TRBV6-6 with TRBJ2-3, with D possibly matching TRBD2 (5 bases). The CDR3 extends over 17 amino acids. V lost 0 bases, J lost 0 bases, and 13 bases lay in between. Germline values: CDR1 MNHNY, CDR2 SVGAGI (reference sequence). CDR3 sequence: CASSYSIGGSSTDTQYF. Here the CDR3 DNA reads TGTGCCAGCAGTTACTCGATTGGCGGGTCTAGCACAGATACGCAGTATTTT.

The CDR3 here is CASSFRRMGRQTQYF. CDR3 coding DNA: TGTGCCAGCAGCTTCAGACGTATGGGCAGGCAGACCCAGTACTTC. J is TRBJ2-5 and V is TRBV7-9; D not certain. With 3 bases removed from V and 6 bases from J, the gap between germline ends came to 17 bases. There are 15 residues in the CDR3. Germline values: CDR1 SEHNR, CDR2 FQNEAQ (reference sequence).

This clonotype came up many times. The J gene is TRBJ1-2, the V gene TRBV15; no reliable D call. The germline CDR1 and CDR2 sequences are LNHNV and YYDKDF (reference sequence). The CDR3 is made up of 14 amino acids. The V and J ends lost 0 bases and 4 bases respectively, with 9 bases between them. In DNA form, the CDR3 reads TGTGCCACCAGCAGAGATACCCCATCCTATGGCTACACCTTC. Translated, it gives CATSRDTPSYGYTF.

This clonotype has just a few counts. J is TRBJ1-1 and V is TRBV9; 8 nucleotides match TRBD1. After removal of 0 bases from V and 7 bases from J, the junction contained 5 bases not matched to a gene. This CDR3 has 14 residues. Germline lookup yields CDR1 SGDLS and CDR2 YYNGEE. CDR3: CASSVETGVGEAFF. CDR3 sequence (DNA): TGTGCCAGCAGCGTAGAGACAGGGGTGGGTGAAGCTTTCTTT.

This clonotype came up many times. CDR3 nucleotide sequence: TGTGCCAGCAGCTTGGTGGGGACTAGCCGCGAGACCCAGTACTTC. Amino acid sequence: CASSLVGTSRETQYF. The rearrangement uses TRBV5-4 and TRBJ2-5; 9 bases match TRBD2. V trimming: 0 bases; J trimming: 5 bases; junction bases outside the gene matches: 5. Looked up from germline, CDR1 is SGHNT and CDR2 is YYREEE (reference sequence). The CDR3 is 15 amino acids.

At least ten counts were recorded for this clonotype. The chain recombines TRBV30 with TRBJ2-7; D gene uncertain. Deletions cut 0 bases from V and 2 bases from J, with 11 bases between. The CDR3 is made up of 14 amino acids. CDR1 and CDR2 from the germline V gene are GTSNPN and SVGIG (reference sequence). This chain's CDR3 is CAWSVRQPPYEQYF. The DNA for the CDR3 is TGTGCCTGGAGTGTACGGCAACCTCCCTACGAGCAGTACTTC.

The rearrangement joins TRBV29-1 to TRBJ1-3; D possibly corresponds to TRBD1 (6 bases). Germline-derived CDR1 and CDR2 are SQVTM and ANQGSEA. V was shortened by 4 bases and J by 4 bases, with 11 bases between the two germline ends. The length of the CDR3 is 13 residues. The CDR3 sequence is CSVGSGEGNTIYF. The DNA of the CDR3 is TGCAGCGTTGGTTCAGGGGAGGGAAACACCATATATTTT.

The chain carries TRBV12-3 or TRBV12-4 and TRBJ2-3; D gene uncertain. This CDR3 comprises 14 residues. V was pared by 5 bases and J by 2 bases, with 11 bases between. The CDR3: CASSLIRVTDTQYF. The CDR3 region has the DNA TGTGCCAGCAGTCTCATTAGAGTCACAGATACGCAGTATTTT.

The chain employs TRBV28 and TRBJ2-7; 7 nucleotides align to TRBD1. This CDR3 is built from 14 residues. Germline CDR1 is MDHEN and CDR2 is SYDVKM. V lost 6 bases, J lost 6 bases, and 11 bases stayed unmatched. The CDR3 loop reads CASSPGRGLGEQYF. The DNA for the CDR3 is TGTGCCAGCAGCCCCGGCAGGGGGTTGGGCGAGCAGTACTTC. Filled out from reference TRBV28 and TRBJ2-7, the complete variable domain reads DVKVTQSSRYLVKRTGEKVFLECVQDMDHENMFWYRQDPGLGLRLIYFSYDVKMKEKGDIPEGYSVSREKKERFSLILESASTNQTSMYLCASSPGRGLGEQYFGPGTRLTVT.

This clonotype was seen a few times. The chain couples TRBV25-1 to TRBJ2-5; TRBD2 matches at 10 bases. The CDR3 has 15 residues. Germline CDR1 and CDR2: MGHDK and SYGVNS. Trimming cost V 6 bases and J 2 bases; bases outside gene matches: 6. The CDR3 protein is CASSKGTSAQETQYF. Written as DNA, the CDR3 is TGTGCCAGCAGCAAAGGGACTAGCGCACAAGAGACCCAGTACTTC.

The J gene is TRBJ2-3, the V gene TRBV11-2, with 9 bases fitting TRBD1. CDR3 length: 19 residues. V lost 3 bases to trimming and J lost 0 bases; unmatched junction nucleotides: 13. In germline, CDR1 is SGHAT, CDR2 FQNNGV. The CDR3 DNA sequence: TGTGCCAGCAGCTTCCCCGGGACAGGGACTGAATGGAGCACAGATACGCAGTATTTT. Translating gives CASSFPGTGTEWSTDTQYF.

V usage is TRBV10-2 and J usage is TRBJ2-1; weak D call: TRBD2 (5 bases). Between the trimmed V and J ends, which lost 6 bases and 6 bases, there was a span of 12 bases. This CDR3 region has 13 residues. Germline V gene lookup returns CDR1 WSHSY and CDR2 SAAADI. The CDR3 loop is CASRDPDFNEQFF. The CDR3 region has the DNA TGCGCCAGCAGAGACCCGGACTTCAATGAGCAGTTCTTC.

This clonotype was recorded at least ten times. This chain uses TRBV20-1 with TRBJ2-1; tentatively, D is TRBD2 (6 bases). Per the germline V gene, CDR1 is DFQATT and CDR2 is SNEGSKA (reference sequence). The CDR3 consists of 13 residues. The CDR3 DNA follows: TGCAGCGTACGGGACTCAGGCAGCCCTGAGCAGTTCTTC. Translation gives CSVRDSGSPEQFF.

Notes on this clonotype: This may arise from a read error, as a much more abundant clone is one base away. The CDR3: CSVDRFQEAQYF. Written as DNA, the CDR3 is TGCAGCGTTGACCGGTTCCAAGAGGCCCAGTACTTC. The chain carries TRBV29-1 and TRBJ2-5; no definite D call. The CDR3 has 12 amino acids. Germline CDR1 reads SQVTM; CDR2 reads ANQGSEA.

This clonotype showed up many times. The rearrangement joins TRBV20-1 to TRBJ2-7; 8 bases line up with TRBD2. V gave up 1 base and J gave up 2 bases; unmatched junction bases: 7. The CDR3 consists of 15 residues. CDR1 and CDR2 (germline): DFQATT, SNEGSKA (reference sequence). For the CDR3, the DNA is TGCAGTGCTAGAGCCCTAGCTAGCGGGCCCTACGAGCAGTACTTC. Translated: CSARALASGPYEQYF.

This clonotype showed up many times. The V call is TRBV18, the J call TRBJ1-1, with D possibly being TRBD1 (5 bases). V lost 3 bases and J lost 6, with 11 bases in between. Germline V lookup: CDR1 KGHSH, CDR2 LQKENI. The CDR3 is 13 residues long. This chain's CDR3 is CASSPWGSAEAFF. The CDR3 coding sequence is TGTGCCAGCTCACCTTGGGGGAGCGCTGAAGCTTTCTTT.

The chain employs TRBV3-1 and TRBJ1-5; no reliable D call. Trimming took off 1 base at V and 7 bases at J, with 8 bases between the two ends. This CDR3 contains 13 residues. Per germline, CDR1 LGHDT and CDR2 YNNKEL (reference sequence). The CDR3 nucleotides read TGTGCCAGCAGCCAAGCGGTGCGACAGCCCCAGCATTTT. Encoded protein: CASSQAVRQPQHF.